A single sample is the source of the 25 T cell receptor beta chains below, sequenced in a study of graft-versus-host responses after intestinal transplantation. The antigens for these receptors are not known. Only in-frame clones appear in the TCRdb table, and some are missing; sequencing was by immunoSEQ multiplex PCR. The sample has more than 80,000 clones, around 90% seen once; the top ten hold 0.34%. The sample here was unstimulated CD4+ T cells sorted from spleen or lymph node cells, taken before intestinal transplant. The origin of the receptors is a human donor who received an intestinal transplant.

V is TRBV28 and J is TRBJ1-2; D remains unclear. Germline loops: CDR1 MDHEN, CDR2 SYDVKM. Trimming left V 6 bases short and J 4 bases short, with 15 bases between. This CDR3 comprises 14 residues. DNA for the CDR3: TGTGCCAGCAGCCCTGGCGTGGCTAGCTATGGCTACACCTTC. This encodes CASSPGVASYGYTF.

The chain employs TRBV5-4 and TRBJ2-5; D is perhaps TRBD2 (6 bases). Germline CDR1 SGHNT, CDR2 YYREEE (reference sequence). The length of the CDR3 is 15 residues. V was trimmed by 4 bases and J by 2 bases, leaving 15 bases between them. Written as DNA, the CDR3 is TGTGCCAGCAGCCCGGTACCGGGAGAGCAAGAGACCCAGTACTTC. This codes for CASSPVPGEQETQYF.

The chain recombines TRBV11-2 with TRBJ2-2, with D possibly TRBD1 on 5 matching bases. The CDR3 totals 14 residues. Trimming shortened V by 3 bases and J by 3 bases, and 8 bases separated the two germline ends. Germline V CDR1 and CDR2: SGHAT, FQNNGV. The CDR3 nucleotides are TGTGCCAGCAGCTTGGAAGGGGACACCGGGGAGCTGTTTTTT. This translates into CASSLEGDTGELFF.

The genes are TRBV5-1 and TRBJ1-3; 7 nucleotides agree with TRBD1. The CDR3 has 15 amino acids. The V gene's germline CDR1 is SGHRS and CDR2 YFSETQ. V gave up 4 bases and J gave up 0 bases; unmatched junction bases: 4. The CDR3 reads CASSPGQFSGNTIYF. The CDR3 region has the DNA TGCGCCAGCAGCCCGGGACAGTTCTCTGGAAACACCATATATTTT.

The CDR3 coding sequence is TGTGCCAGTAGTCGACCCACGGGGTTAAACAATGAGCAGTTCTTC. Protein product: CASSRPTGLNNEQFF. This chain joins TRBV19 and TRBJ2-1, with D tentatively TRBD2 (5 bases). V dropped 5 bases and J dropped 5 bases, with 16 bases sitting between them. Germline V gene lookup returns CDR1 LNHDA and CDR2 SQIVND (reference sequence). The CDR3 runs to 15 residues.

J is TRBJ2-5 and V is TRBV5-6; tentative D call: TRBD1 (6 bases). CDR1 and CDR2 from the germline V gene are SGHDT and YYEEEE. This CDR3 comprises 13 residues. Trimming left V 4 bases short and J 11 bases short, with 18 bases between. CDR3 coding DNA: TGTGCCAGCAGCCTAAAGGGGGTGGGCGTACAGTACTTC. This gives the protein CASSLKGVGVQYF. Together with reference TRBV5-6 and TRBJ2-5, the CDR3 gives the full variable domain: DAGVTQSPTHLIKTRGQQVTLRCSPKSGHDTVSWYQQALGQGPQFIFQYYEEEERQRGNFPDRFSGHQFPNYSSELNVNALLLGDSALYLCASSLKGVGVQYFGPGTRLLVL.

V and J are TRBV6-1 and TRBJ2-1; no clear D. This CDR3 has 15 amino acids. CDR1 and CDR2 from the germline V gene are MNHNS and SASEGT. Trimming cost V 6 bases and J 0 bases, with 12 bases left between them. The CDR3 DNA reads TGTGCCAGCAGGGAGACCCCAAGCTCCTACAATGAGCAGTTCTTC. Its protein product is CASRETPSSYNEQFF.

This sequence joins TRBV7-8 and TRBJ1-2, with 9 bases lining up with TRBD1. J was trimmed by 4 bases and V by 1 base; bases with no gene match: 7. This CDR3 has 16 amino acids. Germline V gene data show CDR1 as SGHVS and CDR2 as FQNEAQ. The CDR3 coding sequence is TGTGCCAGCAGCTTAGAAGGGTGGGACAGGGCCTATGGCTACACCTTC. It yields the protein CASSLEGWDRAYGYTF.

V gene TRBV5-1 combines with J gene TRBJ2-5; D is ambiguous. CDR1 and CDR2 from the germline V gene are SGHRS and YFSETQ. The V and J ends lost 0 bases and 1 base respectively, with 13 bases between them. The CDR3 extends over 16 amino acids. As DNA, the CDR3 is TGCGCCAGCAGCTTGGGGGCAGGCAGCCGCCAAGAGACCCAGTACTTC. It translates to CASSLGAGSRQETQYF.

This sequence joins TRBV6-5 and TRBJ2-5, with 7 bases aligning to TRBD1. The DNA end favors TRBJ2-7, so the J call may be wrong. Germline CDR1 MNHEY, CDR2 SVGAGI. The length of the CDR3 is 14 residues. The CDR3 loop is CASSPYRGSYEQYF. CDR3 in DNA: TGTGCCAGCAGTCCCTACAGGGGCTCCTACGAGCAGTACTTC.

This clone was seen only once. The V call is TRBV6-5, the J call TRBJ1-5; the D gene is possibly TRBD1 (6 bases). This CDR3 has 15 amino acids. The V and J ends lost 6 bases and 9 bases respectively, with 21 bases between them. Germline CDR1 and CDR2: MNHEY and SVGAGI. The CDR3 sequence: CASRPLDLKGGPQHF. The CDR3 nucleotides read TGTGCCAGCAGGCCCTTGGACCTTAAAGGGGGGCCCCAGCATTTT.

CDR3 in DNA: TGTGCCAGCAGTGAAACAGGTCACCTCTCTGGAAACACCATATATTTT. Protein: CASSETGHLSGNTIYF. The chain has TRBV2 and TRBJ1-3, with D perhaps matching TRBD1 (5 bases). Trimming took 2 bases from V and 0 from J, leaving 11 bases between them. CDR3 size: 16 residues. The germline V gene has CDR1 SNHLY and CDR2 FYNNEI.

The gene calls are TRBV28 and TRBJ1-6; tentatively, D is TRBD1 (5 bases). The CDR3 is 14 amino acids. V lost 3 bases to trimming and J lost 9 bases, with 12 bases between them. Germline values: CDR1 MDHEN, CDR2 SYDVKM. In DNA, the CDR3 is TGTGCCAGCAGTTTCGGTAGGGGCGGTTCACCCCTCCACTTT. Translated: CASSFGRGGSPLHF.

The rearrangement uses TRBV7-9 and TRBJ1-2; D gene unclear. V lost 1 base to trimming and J lost 2 bases, with 11 bases between them. The CDR3 sequence is 15 residues long. In germline, CDR1 is SEHNR, CDR2 FQNEAQ (reference sequence). CDR3 residues: CASSLGRGINYGYTF. The DNA for the CDR3 is TGTGCCAGCAGCTTAGGGAGAGGGATAAACTATGGCTACACCTTC.

This clone was observed once. The V call is TRBV19, the J call TRBJ2-2, with D possibly TRBD1 on 5 matching bases. Germline V gene data show CDR1 as LNHDA and CDR2 as SQIVND (reference sequence). The CDR3 has 14 residues. V lost 5 bases, J lost 5 bases, and 12 bases lay in between. The CDR3 region has the DNA TGTGCCAGTAGTCCCAGGGTGGCGACCGGGGAGCTGTTTTTT. Protein product: CASSPRVATGELFF.

This clone was seen a single time. The chain combines TRBV18 with TRBJ1-5, with 7 bases lining up with TRBD1. Unmatched junction bases numbered 4, after V lost 4 bases and J lost 7 bases. Germline V gives CDR1 KGHSH, CDR2 LQKENI. This CDR3 has 13 residues. CDR3: CASSRAGGQPQHF. The CDR3 DNA reads TGTGCCAGCTCACGGGCAGGGGGACAGCCCCAGCATTTT.

The chain combines TRBV5-1 with TRBJ2-3, with 16 bases fitting TRBD2. The CDR3 sequence is 19 residues long. Looked up from germline, CDR1 is SGHRS and CDR2 is YFSETQ. V lost 3 bases to trimming and J lost 0 bases; unmatched junction nucleotides: 7. The CDR3 bases are TGCGCCAGCAGCTCCGGGACTAGCGGGGGGGCCGCTAGCACAGATACGCAGTATTTT. Translated, it gives CASSSGTSGGAASTDTQYF.

This chain links TRBV6-1 with TRBJ1-1, with TRBD1 identical over 9 bases. This CDR3 spans 13 amino acids. Looked up from germline, CDR1 is MNHNS and CDR2 is SASEGT. V gave up 3 bases and J gave up 7 bases; unmatched junction bases: 3. In nucleotides, the CDR3 is TGTGCCAGCAGTGACCGACAGGGGGGTGAAGCTTTCTTT. Translated: CASSDRQGGEAFF.

This clone was detected a few times. Additional DNA sequences in this sample encode the identical CDR3. The chain links TRBV5-1 to TRBJ1-4; tentatively, D is TRBD1 (5 bases). Germline V gene lookup returns CDR1 SGHRS and CDR2 YFSETQ. CDR3 length: 14 residues. Trimming stripped 4 bases from V and 7 bases from J, with 14 bases between. The CDR3 is CASSGGQVGEKLFF. The CDR3 coding sequence is TGCGCCAGCAGCGGCGGACAAGTGGGTGAAAAACTGTTTTTT.

The chain has TRBV20-1 and TRBJ2-1; possible D gene TRBD2, 5 bases. Germline CDR1 DFQATT, CDR2 SNEGSKA (reference sequence). V lost 2 bases to trimming and J lost 7 bases, with 6 bases between them. The CDR3 has 11 residues. CDR3 DNA: TGCAGTGCTAGACGGGGTAATGAGCAGTTCTTC. Protein sequence: CSARRGNEQFF.

The table lists this clone with a few counts. The gene calls are TRBV21-1 and TRBJ2-5; TRBD1, the D gene given by the table, was not confirmed from the DNA. TRBV21-1 is tagged as a pseudogene. The length of the CDR3 is 12 residues. Here the CDR3 DNA reads TGTGCCAGCAGCAAAGACAGGGAGACCCAGTACTTC. It yields the protein CASSKDRETQYF.

The V gene is TRBV27, the J gene TRBJ2-1; a weak D match, TRBD2 (6 bases). Germline CDR1 MNHEY, CDR2 SMNVEV (reference sequence). The CDR3 is 13 residues long. Between the trimmed V and J ends, which lost 8 bases and 4 bases, there was a span of 12 bases. The CDR3 spells CASRPSGYNEQFF. The CDR3 DNA follows: TGTGCCAGCCGGCCCAGCGGGTACAATGAGCAGTTCTTC.

The CDR3 DNA sequence: TGTGCCAGCAGACAGGGACAGGGGGAACTAAATGGCTACACCTTC. It translates to CASRQGQGELNGYTF. The chain uses TRBV7-2 and TRBJ1-2; 11 nucleotides match TRBD1. The CDR3 has 15 residues. The V and J ends lost 6 bases and 6 bases, in that order; junction bases with no gene match: 9. CDR1 SGHTA and CDR2 FQGNSA come from the germline V gene.

In nucleotides, the CDR3 is TGTGCCAGCAGTCCCCCCGGGAGACTAGCGGGAGAAAAGCAGTACTTC. Translated: CASSPPGRLAGEKQYF. V usage is TRBV27 and J usage is TRBJ2-7; 12 nucleotides match TRBD2. CDR1 is MNHEY, CDR2 SMNVEV, per germline (reference sequence). The J segment lost 8 bases and the V segment lost 5 bases, leaving 13 bases of the junction unmatched. The CDR3 is made up of 16 amino acids.

The chain joins TRBV28 to TRBJ1-2, with D possibly TRBD1 on 5 matching bases. The germline V gene encodes CDR1 MDHEN and CDR2 SYDVKM. V lost 2 bases and J lost 5, with 12 bases in between. This CDR3 is built from 14 residues. Here the CDR3 DNA reads TGTGCCAGCAGTTTAGGGGGAGGGCCATATGGCTACACCTTC. Protein sequence: CASSLGGGPYGYTF.